These 32 T cell receptor beta chains came from one sample sequenced in a study of blood T cells in healthy people across ages (dated by TCRdb to the mid-2010s). The library was produced with 5' RACE. Sequencing instrument: Illumina HiSeq 2500. A second PCR of 7 to 11 cycles was performed with a sample-barcoded 5' primer and a J-beta primer mix. In TCRdb, the public reads were trimmed at Q25 with fastp and aligned with MiXCR, with productive beta chains retained. Each CDR3 protein appears once, grouped with its most common genes and DNA. Counted in this sample were about 1.5 million distinct CDR3 sequences; approximately 43% of them appeared once. The ten largest clonotypes hold roughly 3.7% of the sample. The sequencing input was blood. The receptor set was obtained from a woman between 18 and 29 years old in good health.

The genes are TRBV7-8 and TRBJ2-5; no clear D gene. Germline V gene sequence: CDR1 SGHVS, CDR2 FQNEAQ. Trimming took 6 bases from V and 2 from J, leaving 7 bases between them. The CDR3 contains 12 residues. CDR3 protein: CASRFRQETQYF. The CDR3 DNA sequence: TGTGCCAGCAGATTCAGGCAAGAGACCCAGTACTTC.

The V gene is TRBV28, the J gene TRBJ2-1; D unclear. Trimming took 7 bases from V and 8 from J, leaving 15 bases between them. Germline V gene sequence: CDR1 MDHEN, CDR2 SYDVKM. The CDR3 covers 13 residues. CDR3 bases: TGTGCCAGCATATCTACAGTGGTTGATGAGCAGTTCTTC. Its translation: CASISTVVDEQFF.

Turning to this clonotype: Germline is not matched at one junction end, which may reflect a read error. V usage is TRBV7-7 and J usage is TRBJ2-3; D possibly corresponds to TRBD2 (6 bases). Germline CDR1 and CDR2: SSHAT and FNYEAQ (reference sequence). CDR3 size: 15 residues. The CDR3 reads CASSQGLSSTDTQYF. The CDR3 nucleotides are TGTGCTAGCAGCCAGGGACTGTCTAGCACAGATACGCAGTATTTT.

This clonotype occurred a few times. V and J are TRBV7-9 and TRBJ2-6; D unresolved. CDR3 size: 15 residues. The germline V gene has CDR1 SEHNR and CDR2 FQNEAQ (reference sequence). V gave up 5 bases and J gave up 0 bases, with 8 bases separating them. The CDR3 nucleotides read TGTGCCAGCAGCCTTCCTTTCTCTGGGGCCAACGTCCTGACTTTC. This codes for CASSLPFSGANVLTF.

This chain joins TRBV29-1 and TRBJ2-1; unclear D gene. Trimming cost V 6 bases and J 0 bases, with 9 bases left between them. CDR3 length: 13 residues. Germline V CDR1 and CDR2: SQVTM, ANQGSEA. CDR3 region: CSVPLISYNEQFF. The DNA of the CDR3 is TGCAGCGTACCCTTAATCTCCTACAATGAGCAGTTCTTC.

In this sample, this clonotype turned up a few times. The rearrangement joins TRBV7-2 to TRBJ2-5; D not certain. V was cut by 5 bases and J by 0 bases, with 10 bases left in between. This CDR3 comprises 14 residues. Germline V gives CDR1 SGHTA, CDR2 FQGNSA. The CDR3 DNA sequence: TGTGCCAGCAGCCCCCGCTACTACCAAGAGACCCAGTACTTC. Amino acid sequence: CASSPRYYQETQYF. Full variable domain (remainder filled in from reference TRBV7-2 and TRBJ2-5): GAGVSQSPSNKVTEKGKDVELRCDPISGHTALYWYRQSLGQGLEFLIYFQGNSAPDKSGLPSDRFSAERTGGSVSTLTIQRTQQEDSAVYLCASSPRYYQETQYFGPGTRLLVL.

V gene TRBV29-1 combines with J gene TRBJ2-1, with D perhaps given as TRBD1 or TRBD2 (7 bases each). The germline V gene has CDR1 SQVTM and CDR2 ANQGSEA. CDR3 size: 14 residues. The V end was cut by 7 bases, the J end by 6 bases, with 19 bases between. CDR3 loop: CSAPGEGAPNEQFF. CDR3 DNA sequence: TGCAGCGCGCCTGGGGAGGGGGCGCCCAATGAGCAGTTCTTC.

This chain joins TRBV6-5 and TRBJ1-1; no clear D gene. Germline lookup yields CDR1 MNHEY and CDR2 SVGAGI. CDR3 size: 12 residues. Deletions cut 5 bases from V and 3 bases from J, with 7 bases between. The CDR3 DNA is TGTGCCAGCAGTCACGTGTACACTGAAGCTTTCTTT. Its translation is CASSHVYTEAFF.

The chain recombines TRBV6-5 with TRBJ2-1, with D possibly matching TRBD1 (6 bases). Per the germline V gene, CDR1 is MNHEY and CDR2 is SVGAGI. There are 14 residues in the CDR3. Trimming stripped 6 bases from V and 7 bases from J, with 16 bases between. CDR3 amino acids: CASSLNRVVNEQFF. CDR3 bases: TGTGCCAGCAGCCTCAACAGGGTGGTTAATGAGCAGTTCTTC.

This chain links TRBV7-9 with TRBJ1-2; TRBD1 matches 9 bases. V was clipped by 4 bases and J by 6 bases; unmatched bases: 12. CDR1 and CDR2 from the germline V gene are SEHNR and FQNEAQ (reference sequence). This CDR3 is built from 16 residues. Here the CDR3 reads CASSSVYSRDRDGYTF. The CDR3 region has the DNA TGTGCCAGCAGCTCAGTTTATTCCCGGGACAGGGATGGCTACACCTTC.

The genes are TRBV4-2 and TRBJ2-5, with 11 bases lining up with TRBD2. CDR1 is LGHNA, CDR2 YNFKEQ, per germline. CDR3 size: 17 residues. After removal of 3 bases from V and 0 bases from J, the junction contained 6 bases not matched to a gene. The CDR3 sequence: CASSQTGTSGYQETQYF. The CDR3 region has the DNA TGTGCCAGCAGCCAGACCGGGACTAGCGGATACCAAGAGACCCAGTACTTC.

The gene calls are TRBV10-3 and TRBJ2-5; maybe TRBD2 (5 bases). CDR1 ENHRY and CDR2 SYGVKD come from the germline V gene. This CDR3 contains 16 residues. The V gene lost 2 bases and the J gene lost 2 bases, with 15 bases spanning the gap. The CDR3 region is CAISEGIAPQQETQYF. The CDR3 nucleotides are TGTGCCATCAGTGAGGGAATAGCGCCTCAACAAGAGACCCAGTACTTC.

This clonotype was observed a handful of times. V and J are TRBV20-1 and TRBJ2-7, with D unclear. The CDR3 runs to 12 residues. The germline gives CDR1 DFQATT, CDR2 SNEGSKA (reference sequence). V lost 2 bases and J lost 1, with 6 bases in between. The CDR3 spells CSARFASYEQYF. The CDR3 nucleotides are TGCAGTGCTAGATTCGCTTCCTACGAGCAGTACTTC.

Worth noting for this clonotype: An end of the junction differs from the germline gene, which may be a read error. The chain couples TRBV27 to TRBJ2-3; D unclear. Per the germline V gene, CDR1 is MNHEY and CDR2 is SMNVEV (reference sequence). The CDR3 has 14 residues. The CDR3 coding sequence is TGTACCAGCAGTTTATCGCGGAGCACAGATACGCAGTATTTT. Amino acid sequence: CTSSLSRSTDTQYF.

V and J are TRBV2 and TRBJ2-7; D not resolved. This CDR3 comprises 12 residues. The V end lost 6 bases, the J end lost 2 bases, and 8 bases lay between the germline ends. Per the germline V gene, CDR1 is SNHLY and CDR2 is FYNNEI. CDR3 in DNA: TGTGCCAGCAGCGGACCGACCTACGAGCAGTACTTC. Protein: CASSGPTYEQYF.

This clonotype came up a few times. This chain connects TRBV7-8 to TRBJ2-6; D might be TRBD2 (5 bases). V gave up 1 base and J gave up 13 bases, with 14 bases separating them. The CDR3 runs 14 residues. Germline CDR1 and CDR2: SGHVS and FQNEAQ. CDR3 region: CASSLGFARDVLTF. CDR3 bases: TGTGCCAGCAGCTTAGGGTTCGCGAGGGATGTCCTGACTTTC.

The CDR3 DNA follows: TGTGCCAGCTCCTCAGCCCCGGACAGGGAGTATTTT. Residues: CASSSAPDREYF. The chain combines TRBV27 with TRBJ2-3, with 8 nucleotides matching TRBD1. The CDR3 is 12 amino acids. V dropped 8 bases and J dropped 13; count of bases not matched to a gene: 11. Looked up from germline, CDR1 is MNHEY and CDR2 is SMNVEV (reference sequence).

The chain combines TRBV7-9 with TRBJ2-1; 10 nucleotides align to TRBD2. The CDR3 runs 16 residues. CDR1 and CDR2 from the germline V gene are SEHNR and FQNEAQ (reference sequence). The junction had 4 bases not matched to a gene; V was cut back by 5 bases and J by 0 bases. The CDR3 DNA sequence: TGTGCCAGCAGCCCCAGCGGGGGGGCCTCCTACAATGAGCAGTTCTTC. The encoded protein is CASSPSGGASYNEQFF.

The chain uses TRBV7-8 and TRBJ1-1; D not resolved. Germline V gives CDR1 SGHVS, CDR2 FQNEAQ. V was cut by 3 bases and J by 1 base, with 18 bases left in between. This CDR3 comprises 17 residues. CDR3 loop: CASSFERPNGKNTEAFF. In DNA, the CDR3 is TGTGCCAGCAGCTTCGAACGGCCCAACGGCAAGAACACTGAAGCTTTCTTT.

The CDR3 coding sequence is TGTGCCAGCAGCCGGGACTTGGCTTCGGGGGATAGCTCCTACAATGAGCAGTTCTTC. Translated, it gives CASSRDLASGDSSYNEQFF. The genes are TRBV4-2 and TRBJ2-1, with D maybe TRBD2 (6 bases). CDR3 size: 19 residues. Germline V lookup: CDR1 LGHNA, CDR2 YNFKEQ. The ends were cut back, 4 bases at V and 0 bases at J, with 22 bases in the middle.

The chain carries TRBV20-1 and TRBJ2-3; D may be TRBD1 or TRBD2 (6 bases each). CDR1 and CDR2 from the germline V gene are DFQATT and SNEGSKA (reference sequence). The length of the CDR3 is 15 residues. The V gene lost 1 base and the J gene lost 5 bases, with 16 bases spanning the gap. The DNA of the CDR3 is TGCAGTGCTAGAGCGGGGGCTACCCGAGGAGATACGCAGTATTTT. Translated, it gives CSARAGATRGDTQYF.

The gene calls are TRBV24-1 and TRBJ1-1; no definite D call. The CDR3 loop spans 11 amino acids. Germline V gives CDR1 KGHDR, CDR2 SFDVKD. The V end lost 3 bases, the J end lost 10 bases, and 8 bases lay between the germline ends. The CDR3 reads CATSDGQRAFF. As DNA, the CDR3 is TGTGCCACCAGTGATGGGCAGAGAGCTTTCTTT.

The count of this clonotype is one. The chain joins TRBV14 to TRBJ1-2; the D gene is possibly TRBD1 (5 bases). Looked up from germline, CDR1 is SGHDN and CDR2 is FVKESK. V was pared by 1 base and J by 8 bases, with 14 bases between. The CDR3 extends over 14 amino acids. CDR3 nucleotide sequence: TGTGCCAGCAGCCAAGGTACCAGGGTAGGCGGCTACACCTTC. This sequence encodes CASSQGTRVGGYTF. Drawing the rest from reference TRBV14 and TRBJ1-2, the complete variable domain is EAGVTQFPSHSVIEKGQTVTLRCDPISGHDNLYWYRRVMGKEIKFLLHFVKESKQDESGMPNNRFLAERTGGTYSTLKVQPAELEDSGVYFCASSQGTRVGGYTFGSGTRLTVV.

This clonotype was recorded a few times. The chain recombines TRBV3-1 with TRBJ2-1; D is perhaps TRBD1 (6 bases). V lost 10 bases and J lost 0, with 13 bases in between. CDR1 and CDR2 from the germline V gene are LGHDT and YNNKEL (reference sequence). The length of the CDR3 is 14 residues. CDR3 bases: TGTGCCACTGCACTAGGGGGCTCCTACAATGAGCAGTTCTTC. It encodes CATALGGSYNEQFF.

This rearrangement joins TRBV20-1 to TRBJ2-2; D not certain. V dropped 6 bases and J dropped 5 bases, with 10 bases sitting between them. This CDR3 has 12 residues. CDR1 and CDR2 from the germline V gene are DFQATT and SNEGSKA (reference sequence). The CDR3 loop reads CSAAGETGELFF. CDR3 sequence (DNA): TGCAGTGCCGCCGGAGAGACCGGGGAGCTGTTTTTT.

V usage is TRBV6-5 and J usage is TRBJ2-2; D ambiguous. The length of the CDR3 is 15 residues. V shed 1 base and J shed 7 bases, with 13 bases lying between them. Germline-derived CDR1 and CDR2 are MNHEY and SVGAGI. For the CDR3, the DNA is TGTGCCAGCAGTTACTTTGTGGTAGGGCTCGGGGAGCTGTTTTTT. Its protein product is CASSYFVVGLGELFF.

The rearrangement uses TRBV6-1 and TRBJ1-5; 11 nucleotides agree with TRBD1. V lost 6 bases, J lost 1 base, and 8 bases stayed unmatched. The CDR3 loop spans 17 amino acids. Germline V gives CDR1 MNHNS, CDR2 SASEGT. The CDR3 here is CASSPGQGDGSNQPQHF. The CDR3 nucleotides are TGTGCCAGCAGCCCGGGACAGGGGGACGGGAGCAATCAGCCCCAGCATTTT.

This chain joins TRBV6-5 and TRBJ2-2; a weak D match, TRBD1 (6 bases). The CDR3 is 14 amino acids. V lost 6 bases, J lost 3 bases, and 11 bases lay in between. Germline CDR1 reads MNHEY; CDR2 reads SVGAGI. The CDR3 region has the DNA TGTGCCAGCAGGATGGACAGAGACACCGGGGAGCTGTTTTTT. This sequence encodes CASRMDRDTGELFF.

The sample holds one count of this clonotype. The rearrangement uses TRBV7-9 and TRBJ2-3; D gene uncertain. V dropped 0 bases and J dropped 10 bases, with 5 bases sitting between them. CDR1 is SEHNR and CDR2 is FQNEAQ in the germline V gene (reference sequence). The CDR3 is made up of 11 amino acids. This chain's CDR3 is CASSLAVAQYF. The CDR3 DNA is TGTGCCAGCAGCTTAGCAGTGGCGCAGTATTTT.

This clonotype was observed a handful of times. This chain's CDR3 is CASSRRGQRSLTDTQYF. The CDR3 coding sequence is TGTGCCAGCAGCCGACGGGGACAGCGGAGCCTCACAGATACGCAGTATTTT. This chain links TRBV4-2 with TRBJ2-3; 7 bases match TRBD1. CDR3 length: 17 residues. Germline CDR1 LGHNA, CDR2 YNFKEQ. The V gene end was trimmed by 4 bases and the J gene end by 2 bases; junction bases not matched to a gene: 12.

CDR3 protein: CASSQDGEGYRETQYF. The CDR3 DNA is TGTGCCAGCAGCCAAGACGGGGAGGGATATCGGGAGACCCAGTACTTC. V is TRBV14 and J is TRBJ2-5; 7 nucleotides agree with TRBD2. V lost 0 bases and J lost 5; bases outside the gene matches: 9. The CDR3 sequence is 16 residues long. Germline V gene data show CDR1 as SGHDN and CDR2 as FVKESK.

Notes on this clonotype: One end of the junction varies from germline; a read error may be responsible. The V call is TRBV4-1, the J call TRBJ1-2; D is ambiguous. CDR3 size: 15 residues. Germline loops: CDR1 MGHRA, CDR2 YSYEKL. The CDR3 loop reads CASSQEGSLNYGCTF. For the CDR3, the DNA is TGCGCCAGCAGCCAAGAGGGCAGTCTTAACTATGGCTGCACCTTC.